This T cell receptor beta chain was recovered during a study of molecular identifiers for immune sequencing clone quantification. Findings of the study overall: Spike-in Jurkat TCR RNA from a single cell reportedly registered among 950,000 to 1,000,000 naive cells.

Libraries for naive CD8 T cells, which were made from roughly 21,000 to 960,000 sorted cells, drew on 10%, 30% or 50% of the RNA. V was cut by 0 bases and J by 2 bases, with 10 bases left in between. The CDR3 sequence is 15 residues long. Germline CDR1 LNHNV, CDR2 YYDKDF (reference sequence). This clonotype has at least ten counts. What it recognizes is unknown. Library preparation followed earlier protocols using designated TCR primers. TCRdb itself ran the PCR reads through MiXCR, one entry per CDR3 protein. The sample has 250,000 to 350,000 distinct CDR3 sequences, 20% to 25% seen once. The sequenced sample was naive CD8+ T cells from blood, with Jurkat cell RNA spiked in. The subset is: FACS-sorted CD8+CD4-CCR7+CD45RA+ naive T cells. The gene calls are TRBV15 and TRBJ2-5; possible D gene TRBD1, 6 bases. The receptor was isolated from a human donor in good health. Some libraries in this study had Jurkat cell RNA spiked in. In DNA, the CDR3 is TGTGCCACCAGCAGAGAACCTGACAGGCAAGAGACCCAGTACTTC. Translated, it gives CATSREPDRQETQYF.